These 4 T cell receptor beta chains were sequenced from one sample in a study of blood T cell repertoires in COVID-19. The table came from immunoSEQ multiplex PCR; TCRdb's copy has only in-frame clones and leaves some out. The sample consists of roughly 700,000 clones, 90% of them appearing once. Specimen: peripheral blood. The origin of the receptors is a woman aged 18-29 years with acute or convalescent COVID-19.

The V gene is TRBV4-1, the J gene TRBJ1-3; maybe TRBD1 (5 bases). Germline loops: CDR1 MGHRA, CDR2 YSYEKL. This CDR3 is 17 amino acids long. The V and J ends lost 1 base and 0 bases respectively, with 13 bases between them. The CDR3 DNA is TGCGCCAGCAGCCAAGTGCCAGGGATCAGCTCTGGAAACACCATATATTTT. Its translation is CASSQVPGISSGNTIYF.

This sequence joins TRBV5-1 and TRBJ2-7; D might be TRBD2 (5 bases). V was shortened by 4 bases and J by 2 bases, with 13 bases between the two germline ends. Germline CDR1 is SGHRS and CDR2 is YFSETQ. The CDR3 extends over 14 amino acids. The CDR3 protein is CASSTLERPYEQYF. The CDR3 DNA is TGCGCCAGCAGCACATTGGAGCGGCCCTACGAGCAGTACTTC.

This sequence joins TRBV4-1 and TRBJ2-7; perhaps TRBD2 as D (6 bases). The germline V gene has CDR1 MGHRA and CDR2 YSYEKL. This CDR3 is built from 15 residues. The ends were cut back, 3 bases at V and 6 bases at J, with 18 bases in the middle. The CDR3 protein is CASSQSQGGYAEQYF. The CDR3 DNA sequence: TGCGCCAGCAGCCAGTCCCAGGGAGGCTACGCCGAGCAGTACTTC.

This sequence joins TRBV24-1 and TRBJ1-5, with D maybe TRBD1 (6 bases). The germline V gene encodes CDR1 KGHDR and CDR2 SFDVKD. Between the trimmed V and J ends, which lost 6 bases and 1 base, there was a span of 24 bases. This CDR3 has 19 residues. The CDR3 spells CATSFPRDTYRSSNQPQHF. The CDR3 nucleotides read TGTGCCACCAGTTTTCCACGGGACACTTACCGATCCAGCAATCAGCCCCAGCATTTT.